The 30 T cell receptor beta chains reported below all come from one sample, sequenced in a study of cytomegalovirus exposure and HLA in healthy donors. The PCR made use of 60 Vbeta and 13 Jbeta primers. TCRdb keeps only in-frame clones here, not all; method: immunoSEQ multiplex PCR. Across fewer than 100,000 clones, the top ten clones capture 0.5% to 0.65% of the sample. The sample taken for sequencing was PBMCs. These receptors originate from a man aged 50 or older in good health and CMV-seronegative.

The chain recombines TRBV28 with TRBJ2-5; 7 positions match TRBD1. The J call is doubtful: the DNA matches TRBJ2-7 better. Germline CDR1 is MDHEN and CDR2 is SYDVKM. The CDR3 extends over 14 amino acids. CDR3 loop: CASMRDSHSYEQYF. The CDR3 DNA follows: TGTGCCAGCATGAGGGACAGCCATTCCTACGAGCAGTACTTC.

The rearrangement links TRBV5-6 to TRBJ1-2, with TRBD1 matching 9 bases. This CDR3 has 15 residues. Unmatched junction bases numbered 6, after V lost 0 bases and J lost 6 bases. Germline CDR1 reads SGHDT; CDR2 reads YYEEEE. CDR3 residues: CASSLGQGEYNGYTF. The CDR3 DNA reads as TGTGCCAGCAGCTTGGGACAGGGGGAGTATAATGGCTACACCTTC. The full variable domain, completed using reference TRBV5-6 and TRBJ1-2, is DAGVTQSPTHLIKTRGQQVTLRCSPKSGHDTVSWYQQALGQGPQFIFQYYEEEERQRGNFPDRFSGHQFPNYSSELNVNALLLGDSALYLCASSLGQGEYNGYTFGSGTRLTVV.

The rearrangement joins TRBV2 to TRBJ2-5, with D tentatively TRBD2 (6 bases). Trimming pared 4 bases from V and 4 bases from J, leaving 10 bases between. Germline CDR1 reads SNHLY; CDR2 reads FYNNEI. The CDR3 has 13 residues. CDR3 sequence (DNA): TGTGCCAGCAGTGGCGATAGCGGAGAGACCCAGTACTTC. Protein product: CASSGDSGETQYF. Full variable domain (missing parts from reference TRBV2 and TRBJ2-5): EPEVTQTPSHQVTQMGQEVILRCVPISNHLYFYWYRQILGQKVEFLVSFYNNEISEKSEIFDDQFSVERPDGSNFTLKIRSTKLEDSAMYFCASSGDSGETQYFGPGTRLLVL.

The rearrangement uses TRBV7-9 and TRBJ2-7; TRBD1 is a possible D gene (6 bases). Germline CDR1 and CDR2: SEHNR and FQNEAQ (reference sequence). Between the trimmed V and J ends, which lost 5 bases and 0 bases, there was a span of 17 bases. This CDR3 spans 16 amino acids. The CDR3 DNA follows: TGTGCCAGCAGCACACTACAGGGTATGAGCTCCTACGAGCAGTACTTC. Amino acids: CASSTLQGMSSYEQYF.

The chain couples TRBV28 to TRBJ1-1, with 9 nucleotides matching TRBD1. This CDR3 comprises 16 residues. CDR1 is MDHEN, CDR2 SYDVKM, per germline. The trim removed 5 bases at V and 3 bases at J, leaving 10 bases unmatched. CDR3 coding DNA: TGTGCCAGCAGTCCCTGGGACAGGGCGCGAGACACTGAAGCTTTCTTT. Translating gives CASSPWDRARDTEAFF. The entire variable domain, with the rest obtained from reference TRBV28 and TRBJ1-1, is as follows: DVKVTQSSRYLVKRTGEKVFLECVQDMDHENMFWYRQDPGLGLRLIYFSYDVKMKEKGDIPEGYSVSREKKERFSLILESASTNQTSMYLCASSPWDRARDTEAFFGQGTRLTVV.

This chain connects TRBV7-3 to TRBJ1-1; no clear D. The CDR3 is 13 residues long. V gave up 5 bases and J gave up 0 bases, with 7 bases separating them. Germline V gives CDR1 SGHTA, CDR2 FQGTGA. CDR3 protein: CASSAGMNTEAFF. CDR3 nucleotides: TGTGCCAGCAGCGCAGGAATGAACACTGAAGCTTTCTTT.

The J gene is TRBJ1-6, the V gene TRBV28; 7 bases line up with TRBD1. Germline V gene lookup returns CDR1 MDHEN and CDR2 SYDVKM. V lost 6 bases to trimming and J lost 10 bases; unmatched junction nucleotides: 9. The CDR3 spans 14 residues. CDR3 protein: CASSPPGTASPLHF. CDR3 sequence (DNA): TGTGCCAGCAGCCCACCCGGGACAGCCTCACCCCTCCACTTT.

The CDR3: CASSLQGPLSYEQYF. CDR3 nucleotides: TGTGCCAGCAGTTTACAGGGCCCTCTTTCCTACGAGCAGTACTTC. The chain couples TRBV7-9 to TRBJ2-7, with D maybe TRBD1 (6 bases). The germline V gene encodes CDR1 SEHNR and CDR2 FQNEAQ (reference sequence). This CDR3 is built from 15 residues. V lost 6 bases to trimming and J lost 1 base, with 16 bases between them.

The chain is built from TRBV27 and TRBJ1-4; D unclear. The CDR3 covers 13 residues. V lost 5 bases and J 10 bases, leaving 14 bases between the germline ends. Germline V gives CDR1 MNHEY, CDR2 SMNVEV (reference sequence). The CDR3 DNA sequence: TGTGCCAGCAGTACCGGGATACGAGGAAAACTGTTTTTT. Protein product: CASSTGIRGKLFF.

This chain joins TRBV19 and TRBJ2-5, with TRBD1 matching 8 bases. This CDR3 spans 14 amino acids. The germline V gene has CDR1 LNHDA and CDR2 SQIVND (reference sequence). Germline trimming cut 4 bases from V and 5 bases from J; bases unmatched to any gene: 6. The CDR3 DNA reads TGTGCCAGTAGTAGTCAGGGGGCCTTCGAGACCCAGTACTTC. Translating it yields CASSSQGAFETQYF.

The chain combines TRBV18 with TRBJ1-1, with TRBD1 matching over 7 bases. J lost 6 bases, V lost 6 bases, and 10 bases had no gene match. Per the germline V gene, CDR1 is KGHSH and CDR2 is LQKENI. This CDR3 is built from 14 residues. The DNA of the CDR3 is TGTGCCAGCTCTCCAAGCCCGCAGGGGGCTGAAGCTTTCTTT. Its translation: CASSPSPQGAEAFF.

As concerns this clone: Sequence at one end of the junction differs from germline and may be a read error. The chain links TRBV7-7 to TRBJ2-5; D may be TRBD2 (5 bases). The DNA matches TRBJ2-7 better at its end, which makes the J call doubtful. Germline loops: CDR1 SSHAT, CDR2 FNYEAQ (reference sequence). The CDR3 length is 14 residues. The CDR3 nucleotides are TGTGCTAGCAGCTTAGCGACGGGATCCTACGAGCAGTACTTC. Residues: CASSLATGSYEQYF.

This rearrangement joins TRBV6-5 to TRBJ1-1; D call uncertain. In germline, CDR1 is MNHEY, CDR2 SVGAGI. Trimming removed 6 bases from V and 0 bases from J, with 11 bases in between. The CDR3 totals 14 residues. The CDR3 bases are TGTGCCAGCAGACGCTCAGAAATGAACACTGAAGCTTTCTTT. Translating gives CASRRSEMNTEAFF.

The genes are TRBV19 and TRBJ2-1, with 9 positions matching TRBD2. This CDR3 comprises 17 residues. From germline, CDR1 is LNHDA and CDR2 SQIVND (reference sequence). Trimming cost V 0 bases and J 0 bases; bases outside gene matches: 3. CDR3 amino acids: CASSIDLAGTSYNEQFF. Written as DNA, the CDR3 is TGTGCCAGTAGTATAGACCTAGCGGGGACCTCCTACAATGAGCAGTTCTTC.

This sequence joins TRBV28 and TRBJ2-7; 9 nucleotides agree with TRBD1. CDR3 length: 14 residues. V shed 5 bases and J 3 bases; nucleotides not matched to a gene: 5. The germline CDR1 and CDR2 sequences are MDHEN and SYDVKM. CDR3 in DNA: TGTGCCAGCAGTGGGGGGGACAGGGTCTACGAGCAGTACTTC. Protein product: CASSGGDRVYEQYF.

V gene TRBV7-6 combines with J gene TRBJ2-2, with 8 bases identical to TRBD1. Germline CDR1 is SGHVS and CDR2 is FNYEAQ. This CDR3 is 15 amino acids long. With V trimmed by 4 bases and J by 5 bases, 6 bases remained unmatched. CDR3 residues: CASSYRGSRTGELFF. The DNA of the CDR3 is TGTGCCAGCAGCTACAGGGGGTCGAGGACCGGGGAGCTGTTTTTT.

The chain joins TRBV6-5 to TRBJ2-5, with D possibly being TRBD2 (5 bases). The end of the DNA aligns better with TRBJ2-7, so the J call may be wrong. Per germline, CDR1 MNHEY and CDR2 SVGAGI. The CDR3 contains 15 residues. CDR3 region: CASSYSSAPGYEQYF. The CDR3 DNA sequence: TGTGCCAGCAGTTACTCTAGCGCCCCGGGCTACGAGCAGTACTTC.

The chain is built from TRBV6-5 and TRBJ2-7, with 7 positions matching TRBD2. Per germline, CDR1 MNHEY and CDR2 SVGAGI. The CDR3 runs 15 residues. Unmatched junction bases numbered 12, after V lost 7 bases and J lost 3 bases. The CDR3 protein is CASTPYKRGIYEQYF. CDR3 bases: TGTGCCAGCACCCCATACAAGCGGGGCATCTACGAGCAGTACTTC.

The V gene is TRBV28, the J gene TRBJ1-1, with 8 positions matching TRBD1. Germline CDR1 reads MDHEN; CDR2 reads SYDVKM. The ends lost 4 bases at V and 5 bases at J; junction bases unmatched: 9. The CDR3 spans 15 residues. CDR3 in DNA: TGTGCCAGCAGTTCGAGGACAGGGAGGTCGACTGAAGCTTTCTTT. Translating gives CASSSRTGRSTEAFF.

This sequence joins TRBV6-1 and TRBJ2-2; unclear D gene. There are 14 residues in the CDR3. V gave up 6 bases and J gave up 7 bases, with 15 bases separating them. Germline V lookup: CDR1 MNHNS, CDR2 SASEGT. In DNA, the CDR3 is TGTGCCAGCAGGGTCACTTTGTTCGGCGGGGAGCTGTTTTTT. Protein product: CASRVTLFGGELFF.

The chain couples TRBV7-3 to TRBJ2-5; D gene uncertain. Germline CDR1 reads SGHTA; CDR2 reads FQGTGA. This CDR3 contains 12 residues. The germline V and J ends were trimmed by 4 bases and 0 bases, with 3 bases remaining between them. CDR3 coding DNA: TGTGCCAGCAGCTCAGACCAAGAGACCCAGTACTTC. This gives the protein CASSSDQETQYF.

The rearrangement uses TRBV30 and TRBJ2-2; 8 bases fit TRBD1. The CDR3 length is 13 residues. Looked up from germline, CDR1 is GTSNPN and CDR2 is SVGIG (reference sequence). With 5 bases clipped from V and 7 bases from J, the junction kept 6 bases outside the gene matches. CDR3 bases: TGTGCCTGGTATGCAGGGGGCAGCGGGGAGCTGTTTTTT. It codes for CAWYAGGSGELFF.

The V and J genes are TRBV27 and TRBJ1-5, with 11 bases that match TRBD1. The CDR3 totals 16 residues. With V trimmed by 4 bases and J by 1 base, 3 bases remained unmatched. Germline-derived CDR1 and CDR2 are MNHEY and SMNVEV (reference sequence). The CDR3 region has the DNA TGTGCCAGCAGTTCATGGACAGGGGGCAGCAATCAGCCCCAGCATTTT. Translated, it gives CASSSWTGGSNQPQHF.

V gene TRBV4-1 combines with J gene TRBJ2-7, with 10 bases aligning to TRBD2. The CDR3 is made up of 15 amino acids. The junction had 7 bases not matched to a gene; V was cut back by 4 bases and J by 4 bases. Per the germline V gene, CDR1 is MGHRA and CDR2 is YSYEKL. CDR3: CASSRERGGKYEQYF. CDR3 nucleotide sequence: TGCGCCAGCAGCCGTGAGCGGGGGGGCAAGTACGAGCAGTACTTC.

This chain uses TRBV18 with TRBJ2-7; 7 nucleotides agree with TRBD1. Unmatched junction bases numbered 3, after V lost 3 bases and J lost 7 bases. CDR3 length: 12 amino acids. Per germline, CDR1 KGHSH and CDR2 LQKENI. The CDR3 spells CASSPTGSEQYF. The CDR3 DNA is TGTGCCAGCTCACCGACAGGGAGTGAGCAGTACTTC.

The V call is TRBV2, the J call TRBJ1-3; D is possibly TRBD1 (5 bases). The germline CDR1 and CDR2 sequences are SNHLY and FYNNEI. Trimming stripped 4 bases from V and 2 bases from J, with 12 bases between. This CDR3 comprises 15 residues. The CDR3 DNA sequence: TGTGCCAGCAGTGGACAGCTAAGCACTGGAAACACCATATATTTT. Its translation is CASSGQLSTGNTIYF.

The chain couples TRBV18 to TRBJ1-4, with 7 bases lining up with TRBD1. Unmatched junction bases numbered 7, after V lost 2 bases and J lost 7 bases. Germline V gene data show CDR1 as KGHSH and CDR2 as LQKENI. The CDR3 runs to 15 residues. The chain's CDR3 is CASSPDRQGLEKLFF. DNA for the CDR3: TGTGCCAGCTCACCAGATCGACAGGGACTTGAAAAACTGTTTTTT.

The chain joins TRBV5-4 to TRBJ1-1, with 8 bases matching TRBD1. The CDR3 extends over 16 amino acids. V was clipped by 2 bases and J by 0 bases; unmatched bases: 6. Germline V gene lookup returns CDR1 SGHNT and CDR2 YYREEE (reference sequence). The CDR3 DNA reads TGTGCCAGCAGCTTTGGACAGGGCCGTATGAACACTGAAGCTTTCTTT. It is translated as CASSFGQGRMNTEAFF.

Concerning this clone: The sample contains more than one DNA sequence encoding this CDR3. CDR3 amino acids: CASGDQGRGAHEQYF. In nucleotides, the CDR3 is TGCGCCAGCGGCGACCAAGGGAGGGGGGCCCACGAGCAGTACTTC. J is TRBJ2-7 and V is TRBV5-1, with D possibly TRBD2 on 7 matching bases. The CDR3 runs to 15 residues. The V and J ends lost 7 bases and 5 bases respectively, with 22 bases between them. Germline-derived CDR1 and CDR2 are SGHRS and YFSETQ.

The chain employs TRBV27 and TRBJ2-5; 15 nucleotides agree with TRBD2. This CDR3 region has 15 residues. J was trimmed by 4 bases and V by 4 bases; bases with no gene match: 1. Germline assignment: CDR1 MNHEY and CDR2 SMNVEV (reference sequence). The CDR3 DNA follows: TGTGCCAGCAGTTCGGGACTAGCGGGGGGAGAGACCCAGTACTTC. It specifies CASSSGLAGGETQYF.